The present entry profiles one T cell receptor (beta chain) with its context. Its antigen is unidentified. This specimen comes from a study of T cell responses to AZD1222 COVID-19 vaccine. Broader study findings: All repertoire sampling was performed exclusively after the peak T cell response.

V lost 6 bases, J lost 4 bases, and 7 bases lay in between. Germline V CDR1 and CDR2: MDHEN, SYDVKM. The CDR3 is 12 residues long. The method was immunoSEQ multiplex PCR; TCRdb's version includes in-frame clones alone and lacks a portion of them. The sample comprises 210,000 or so clones, 90% to 95% of which are singletons, and around 1% rests with the top ten. The sample in question was peripheral blood, obtained on day 0 of MenACWY control vaccination. The sequence was obtained from an adult in good health. J is TRBJ1-5 and V is TRBV28; the D gene is possibly TRBD1 (6 bases). CDR3 protein: CASRGANQPQHF. CDR3 sequence (DNA): TGTGCCAGCAGGGGGGCAAATCAGCCCCAGCATTTT.